The 29 T cell receptor beta chains presented below share a single source sample, sequenced in a study of blood T cell repertoires in COVID-19. Using immunoSEQ multiplex PCR, the repertoire was profiled, and TCRdb retains in-frame clones only, with some absent. There are roughly 300,000 clones in the sample; around 86% occur only once, and 3.5% to 5% lies in the top ten. The sample was PBMCs or T cells enriched from blood (not recorded which). The receptor source for this set is a man aged 25 to 45 who had recovered from COVID-19.

This chain joins TRBV27 and TRBJ2-7, with 10 bases aligning to TRBD2. The CDR3 consists of 14 residues. CDR1 is MNHEY, CDR2 SMNVEV, per germline (reference sequence). V lost 4 bases and J lost 3; bases outside the gene matches: 3. The CDR3 sequence is CASSYKREGYEQYF. The CDR3, as DNA: TGTGCCAGCAGTTATAAGCGGGAGGGCTACGAGCAGTACTTC.

This clone appeared a single time. The chain uses TRBV7-9 and TRBJ2-3; 9 nucleotides line up with TRBD2. The germline gives CDR1 SEHNR, CDR2 FQNEAQ (reference sequence). The V segment lost 2 bases and the J segment 6 bases; nucleotides outside the gene matches: 6. The CDR3 loop spans 15 amino acids. CDR3 DNA sequence: TGTGCCAGCAGCTTAAGGCGGGAGGGCTCCGATACGCAGTATTTT. It translates to CASSLRREGSDTQYF.

The chain employs TRBV30 and TRBJ1-6; tentative D call: TRBD1 (5 bases). Germline-derived CDR1 and CDR2 are GTSNPN and SVGIG (reference sequence). Trimming stripped 2 bases from V and 7 bases from J, with 6 bases between. The CDR3 contains 12 residues. The CDR3 nucleotides are TGTGCCTGGAGTCCAGGGAATTCACCCCTCCACTTT. Its translation is CAWSPGNSPLHF.

The rearrangement joins TRBV19 to TRBJ1-3; weak D call: TRBD1 (5 bases). V dropped 7 bases and J dropped 3 bases, with 22 bases sitting between them. The CDR3 has 17 amino acids. Germline V lookup: CDR1 LNHDA, CDR2 SQIVND (reference sequence). In nucleotides, the CDR3 is TGTGCCAGTAAATCCGTGGCAGGGCCGGATCGTGGAAACACCATATATTTT. The encoded protein is CASKSVAGPDRGNTIYF.

The gene calls are TRBV19 and TRBJ1-1; D may be TRBD1 (6 bases). The CDR3 length is 14 residues. The germline CDR1 and CDR2 sequences are LNHDA and SQIVND (reference sequence). The V end was cut by 4 bases, the J end by 1 base, with 10 bases between. DNA for the CDR3: TGTGCCAGTAGTAAGGGGGTAGGGAACACTGAAGCTTTCTTT. It yields the protein CASSKGVGNTEAFF.

The chain combines TRBV7-2 with TRBJ2-7; 12 bases match TRBD2. The junction had 5 bases not matched to a gene; V was cut back by 4 bases and J by 4 bases. This CDR3 contains 15 residues. Germline V lookup: CDR1 SGHTA, CDR2 FQGNSA. CDR3 sequence reads: CASSWLAGGGYEQYF. As DNA, the CDR3 is TGTGCCAGCAGCTGGCTAGCGGGAGGGGGTTACGAGCAGTACTTC.

This clone was seen once. This chain uses TRBV7-9 with TRBJ2-5; 12 bases fit TRBD1. The V gene's germline CDR1 is SEHNR and CDR2 FQNEAQ (reference sequence). The trim removed 5 bases at V and 5 bases at J, leaving 9 bases unmatched. This CDR3 has 16 residues. The chain's CDR3 is CASSPPRDRGRETQYF. CDR3 bases: TGTGCCAGCAGCCCACCAAGGGACAGGGGGCGGGAGACCCAGTACTTC.

This clone has more than one count but fewer than ten. The chain employs TRBV5-1 and TRBJ2-7, with 8 nucleotides matching TRBD1. This CDR3 comprises 17 residues. Germline CDR1 reads SGHRS; CDR2 reads YFSETQ. The V gene end was trimmed by 1 base and the J gene end by 0 bases; junction bases not matched to a gene: 9. The CDR3 protein is CASSLPSGQGFSYEQYF. DNA of the CDR3: TGCGCCAGCAGCTTGCCGTCCGGACAGGGCTTCTCCTACGAGCAGTACTTC.

This chain joins TRBV28 and TRBJ2-7; 7 bases line up with TRBD1. V gave up 6 bases and J gave up 1 base; unmatched junction bases: 6. CDR3 length: 14 amino acids. The germline CDR1 and CDR2 sequences are MDHEN and SYDVKM. The CDR3 DNA is TGTGCCAGCAGCCGACAGGGCAGGTCCTACGAGCAGTACTTC. It encodes CASSRQGRSYEQYF.

This clone turned up a few times. The CDR3 spells CATSDLLETDPSVNSPLHF. The CDR3 nucleotides are TGTGCCACCAGTGATTTGCTAGAGACAGACCCCTCAGTGAATTCACCCCTCCACTTT. V usage is TRBV24-1 and J usage is TRBJ1-6; tentatively, D is TRBD1 (5 bases). The CDR3 length is 19 residues. Per germline, CDR1 KGHDR and CDR2 SFDVKD. Trimming took off 0 bases at V and 7 bases at J, with 21 bases between the two ends.

This rearrangement joins TRBV27 to TRBJ2-2, with 7 nucleotides matching TRBD1. Germline V lookup: CDR1 MNHEY, CDR2 SMNVEV (reference sequence). The CDR3 consists of 16 residues. J gave up 5 bases and V 8 bases, and 14 bases lay outside the gene matches. CDR3 residues: CASSLGGQGVTGELFF. The CDR3 coding sequence is TGTGCCAGCTCCCTAGGGGGTCAGGGGGTGACCGGGGAGCTGTTTTTT.

This chain links TRBV27 with TRBJ2-3; tentative D call: TRBD1 (6 bases). Germline V CDR1 and CDR2: MNHEY, SMNVEV (reference sequence). Trimming cost V 10 bases and J 7 bases, with 24 bases left between them. This CDR3 region has 15 residues. CDR3 DNA sequence: TGTGCCACCCACGCCCAGGGGACACGTACGAATACGCAGTATTTT. This gives the protein CATHAQGTRTNTQYF.

Note on this clone: The same CDR3 arises from other DNA sequences in this sample as well. The chain joins TRBV5-1 to TRBJ2-1; D is undetermined. The CDR3 runs 12 residues. Germline V lookup: CDR1 SGHRS, CDR2 YFSETQ. V was pared by 0 bases and J by 6 bases, with 4 bases between. In DNA form, the CDR3 reads TGCGCCAGCAGCTTGGCGGGCAATGAGCAGTTCTTC. It is translated as CASSLAGNEQFF.

This chain uses TRBV27 with TRBJ1-1; no reliable D call. The CDR3 spans 16 residues. V gave up 5 bases and J gave up 0 bases, with 16 bases separating them. Germline V lookup: CDR1 MNHEY, CDR2 SMNVEV (reference sequence). CDR3 sequence: CASSPPPMGMNTEAFF. Here the CDR3 DNA reads TGTGCCAGCAGTCCCCCCCCTATGGGCATGAACACTGAAGCTTTCTTT.

Concerning this clone itself: The same CDR3 also results from other DNA sequences found in this sample. This chain links TRBV28 with TRBJ2-2; 7 positions agree with TRBD1. V lost 8 bases to trimming and J lost 1 base; unmatched junction nucleotides: 1. This CDR3 comprises 13 residues. Germline values: CDR1 MDHEN, CDR2 SYDVKM. CDR3 sequence reads: CASRDRNTGELFF. The CDR3 nucleotides read TGTGCCAGCCGGGACAGGAACACCGGGGAGCTGTTTTTT.

This clone has just one count. The CDR3 spells CASSHPRDSVRHTQYF. DNA for the CDR3: TGCGCCAGCAGCCACCCTCGGGACAGTGTAAGGCATACGCAGTATTTT. The chain couples TRBV4-1 to TRBJ2-3, with 7 nucleotides matching TRBD1. Germline V CDR1 and CDR2: MGHRA, YSYEKL. The CDR3 is 16 residues long. J was trimmed by 7 bases and V by 3 bases; bases with no gene match: 13.

This chain links TRBV27 with TRBJ1-4; 8 bases align to TRBD1. Looked up from germline, CDR1 is MNHEY and CDR2 is SMNVEV (reference sequence). V lost 6 bases, J lost 8 bases, and 5 bases stayed unmatched. This CDR3 is 13 amino acids long. Here the CDR3 reads CASRRTGGEKLFF. The CDR3 DNA follows: TGTGCCAGCAGGCGAACAGGGGGAGAAAAACTGTTTTTT.

The chain joins TRBV9 to TRBJ2-3; D is possibly TRBD1 (5 bases). V lost 3 bases and J 0 bases, leaving 5 bases between the germline ends. CDR3 length: 13 amino acids. Germline V gives CDR1 SGDLS, CDR2 YYNGEE. The CDR3 bases are TGTGCCAGCAGCGAGGGGAGCACAGATACGCAGTATTTT. Its protein product is CASSEGSTDTQYF.

The J gene is TRBJ2-3, the V gene TRBV7-9; no clear D. V was shortened by 5 bases and J by 0 bases, with 12 bases between the two germline ends. CDR3 length: 15 amino acids. Germline V lookup: CDR1 SEHNR, CDR2 FQNEAQ (reference sequence). The chain's CDR3 is CASSLRSSSTDTQYF. In DNA form, the CDR3 reads TGTGCCAGCAGCCTCCGTTCGTCTAGCACAGATACGCAGTATTTT.

V gene TRBV24-1 combines with J gene TRBJ2-2; weak D call: TRBD1 (6 bases). Germline CDR1 reads KGHDR; CDR2 reads SFDVKD. The CDR3 has 18 amino acids. V lost 5 bases and J lost 4, with 22 bases in between. The CDR3 DNA is TGTGCCACCAGTGGGGATGGCTTTCAGACAGGAGGCACCGGGGAGCTGTTTTTT. Amino acid sequence: CATSGDGFQTGGTGELFF.

The J gene is TRBJ2-3, the V gene TRBV5-1; 12 bases align to TRBD2. This CDR3 has 14 residues. The V and J ends lost 4 bases and 6 bases, in that order; junction bases with no gene match: 3. CDR1 is SGHRS and CDR2 is YFSETQ in the germline V gene. The DNA for the CDR3 is TGCGCCAGCAGCATGCTAGCGGGAGGGGATACGCAGTATTTT. Its translation: CASSMLAGGDTQYF.

The chain is built from TRBV5-1 and TRBJ1-2; D unresolved. The CDR3 extends over 13 amino acids. Germline V gene sequence: CDR1 SGHRS, CDR2 YFSETQ. V was trimmed by 4 bases and J by 0 bases, leaving 7 bases between them. CDR3 sequence (DNA): TGCGCCAGCAGCCCCGCGGCTAACTATGGCTACACCTTC. Its protein product is CASSPAANYGYTF.

The V call is TRBV7-9, the J call TRBJ2-1; tentatively, D is TRBD2 (6 bases). This CDR3 is 16 amino acids long. CDR1 is SEHNR and CDR2 is FQNEAQ in the germline V gene (reference sequence). V was clipped by 5 bases and J by 2 bases, with 16 bases between them. The CDR3 region is CASSRALATTYNEQFF. The CDR3 bases are TGTGCCAGCAGCCGCGCCCTAGCGACCACCTACAATGAGCAGTTCTTC.

V is TRBV3-1 (or the pseudogene TRBV3-2) and J is TRBJ1-1; TRBD1 aligns across 9 bases. The CDR3 runs 16 residues. Trimming at V came to 2 bases and at J to 0 bases, leaving 4 bases not matched to a gene. Germline assignment: CDR1 LGHDT and CDR2 YNNKEL (reference sequence). DNA for the CDR3: TGTGCCAGCAGCCAAAACAGGGGGCGCATGAACACTGAAGCTTTCTTT. Protein: CASSQNRGRMNTEAFF.

The V gene is TRBV6-4, the J gene TRBJ2-3; no definite D call. This CDR3 is 15 amino acids long. V gave up 6 bases and J gave up 0 bases, with 13 bases separating them. The V gene's germline CDR1 is MRHNA and CDR2 SNTAGT. The CDR3 nucleotides are TGTGCCAGCAGACTAACACCTCGGAGCACAGATACGCAGTATTTT. Its protein product is CASRLTPRSTDTQYF.

As DNA, the CDR3 is TGTGCCAGTAGTTCTTTTCGGGGGGCTAGTGAAGCTTTCTTT. This translates into CASSSFRGASEAFF. The chain employs TRBV19 and TRBJ1-1; a possible D gene is TRBD1 (6 bases). V lost 5 bases, J lost 7 bases, and 17 bases lay in between. The CDR3 has 14 residues. Germline V gene lookup returns CDR1 LNHDA and CDR2 SQIVND (reference sequence).

In nucleotides, the CDR3 is TGTGCCAGCAGCCTGAGGTTAGATTTGGACAATGAGCAGTTCTTC. Residues: CASSLRLDLDNEQFF. The rearrangement joins TRBV7-9 to TRBJ2-1; the D is unclear. The V and J ends lost 5 bases and 5 bases respectively, with 16 bases between them. Germline CDR1 SEHNR, CDR2 FQNEAQ (reference sequence). This CDR3 comprises 15 residues. The variable domain in full, completed from reference TRBV7-9 and TRBJ2-1, reads DTGVSQNPRHKITKRGQNVTFRCDPISEHNRLYWYRQTLGQGPEFLTYFQNEAQLEKSRLLSDRFSAERPKGSFSTLEIQRTEQGDSAMYLCASSLRLDLDNEQFFGPGTRLTVL.

CDR3 region: CASSIFSYSNQPQHF. As DNA, the CDR3 is TGTGCCAGTAGTATCTTCAGTTATAGCAATCAGCCCCAGCATTTT. This chain links TRBV19 with TRBJ1-5; no firm D call. Trimming took off 3 bases at V and 0 bases at J, with 9 bases between the two ends. The CDR3 is 15 amino acids. Germline CDR1 reads LNHDA; CDR2 reads SQIVND (reference sequence).

The genes are TRBV12-3 or TRBV12-4 and TRBJ1-2; D is unresolved. This CDR3 is built from 12 residues. V was pared by 6 bases and J by 7 bases, with 12 bases between. CDR3 in DNA: TGTGCCAGCAGGGAGGGCGCGTTTGGCTACACCTTC. This codes for CASREGAFGYTF.